This T cell receptor beta chain was found in a study of cytomegalovirus exposure and HLA in healthy donors. Using immunoSEQ multiplex PCR, the repertoire was profiled, and TCRdb retains in-frame clones only, with some absent. Among about 110,000 clones, over 75% were seen once, and the ten largest hold over 2.5%. Only a few counts were recorded for this clone. This CDR3 is also generated by other DNA sequences in the sample. Germline loops: CDR1 SGHDT, CDR2 YYEEEE. The V end was cut by 2 bases, the J end by 5 bases, with 7 bases between. This CDR3 contains 12 residues. Sequencing used PBMCs. This chain uses TRBV5-6 with TRBJ1-1; D is unresolved. The receptor was derived from a young woman in good health and CMV-seronegative. This CDR3 is CASSFGGTEAFF. The CDR3 DNA sequence: TGTGCCAGCAGCTTCGGCGGGACTGAAGCTTTCTTT.